There are a few counts of the clone carrying this T cell receptor (beta chain). The target antigen is unknown. The data are from a study of T-cell memory formation after mild COVID-19. Study-wide findings and caveats: Among CD4+ contracting clones, most were CM and EM, and CD8+ ones EMRA. Prior to infection, memory already included some responding clones, suggesting cross-reactive memory joined. Confirmation was lacking for SARS-CoV-2 specificity of second-wave clones that peaked on day 37.

The CDR3 totals 14 residues. Germline CDR1 reads SGHAT; CDR2 reads FQNNGV. Trimming at V came to 5 bases and at J to 4 bases, leaving 5 bases not matched to a gene. The authors produced TCR alpha and TCR beta cDNA libraries with sample barcodes and UMIs by 5'RACE using constant-segment primers. MiXCR, applied by TCRdb to the 5' RACE reads, yields one record per CDR3 protein. This sample has roughly 450,000 distinct CDR3 sequences; roughly 18% occur once, and the top ten carry roughly 12%. V gene TRBV11-2 combines with J gene TRBJ1-2, with 9 bases lining up with TRBD1. The source material was PBMCs or a T cell subset sorted from them (not recorded which). The clonotype comes from an adult woman who had mild COVID-19 (a few samples of this study predate the infection). Cell type and time point are not known. Here the CDR3 DNA reads TGTGCCAGCAGCGTCGGGACAGGGTTCTATGGCTACACCTTC. It is translated as CASSVGTGFYGYTF.